This entry lists 17 T cell receptor beta chains sequenced from one sample in a study of blood T cell repertoires in COVID-19. Sequencing was performed with immunoSEQ multiplex PCR; in TCRdb, only in-frame clones are kept and a portion is missing. The data contain a few hundred thousand clones, around 88% of them seen just once; the ten biggest clones take up 1.2%. Sequenced sample: peripheral blood. These receptors were taken from a woman aged 45 to 65 with acute or convalescent COVID-19.

The chain is built from TRBV16 and TRBJ2-3, with TRBD1 matching over 7 bases. The germline CDR1 and CDR2 sequences are KGHSY and FQNENV. The CDR3 has 15 residues. V lost 3 bases, J lost 0 bases, and 3 bases stayed unmatched. This CDR3 is CASSQDRQSTDTQYF. DNA for the CDR3: TGTGCCAGCAGCCAGGACAGGCAAAGCACAGATACGCAGTATTTT.

This clone was detected once. The chain uses TRBV10-3 and TRBJ1-3; no firm D call. Deletions cut 3 bases from V and 4 bases from J, with 22 bases between. This CDR3 region has 18 residues. The germline CDR1 and CDR2 sequences are ENHRY and SYGVKD. The CDR3 spells CAISESVARLYGGNTIYF. In DNA, the CDR3 is TGTGCCATCAGTGAATCCGTAGCTAGGTTGTATGGAGGAAACACCATATATTTT.

The chain has TRBV10-3 and TRBJ2-7; D might be TRBD2 (5 bases). The length of the CDR3 is 14 residues. The germline V gene has CDR1 ENHRY and CDR2 SYGVKD. V was trimmed by 8 bases and J by 3 bases, leaving 17 bases between them. The CDR3 sequence: CAIGRAGGYYEQYF. CDR3 in DNA: TGTGCCATCGGTAGGGCAGGCGGGTACTACGAGCAGTACTTC.

J is TRBJ1-3 and V is TRBV6-1; no definite D call. Germline V lookup: CDR1 MNHNS, CDR2 SASEGT. Trimming took 2 bases from V and 4 from J, leaving 9 bases between them. The CDR3 runs 14 residues. CDR3 DNA: TGTGCCAGCAGTGAAACCAGAACGGGAAACACCATATATTTT. Amino acid sequence: CASSETRTGNTIYF.

This chain links TRBV6-5 with TRBJ2-4, with 9 nucleotides matching TRBD1. The CDR3 has 14 amino acids. Germline CDR1 MNHEY, CDR2 SVGAGI. V gave up 4 bases and J gave up 9 bases; unmatched junction bases: 7. The CDR3 region has the DNA TGTGCCAGCAGTTCCGGGACAGGGCGCGGCATTCAGTACTTC. Translation gives CASSSGTGRGIQYF.

This clone has a single count. The V and J genes are TRBV5-1 and TRBJ2-3; 9 bases match TRBD2. Germline loops: CDR1 SGHRS, CDR2 YFSETQ. The V and J ends lost 0 bases and 10 bases, in that order; junction bases with no gene match: 12. The CDR3 runs 16 residues. The CDR3 DNA follows: TGCGCCAGCAGCTTGGATGGTAGCGGGAGAGGACGGGCGCAGTATTTT. As protein: CASSLDGSGRGRAQYF.

The chain combines TRBV5-6 with TRBJ1-4; no reliable D call. V dropped 4 bases and J dropped 8 bases, with 9 bases sitting between them. The CDR3 totals 12 residues. Germline-derived CDR1 and CDR2 are SGHDT and YYEEEE. The DNA for the CDR3 is TGTGCCAGCAGCCGGATCGGGGAAAAACTGTTTTTT. Its translation: CASSRIGEKLFF. Filled out from reference TRBV5-6 and TRBJ1-4, the complete variable domain reads DAGVTQSPTHLIKTRGQQVTLRCSPKSGHDTVSWYQQALGQGPQFIFQYYEEEERQRGNFPDRFSGHQFPNYSSELNVNALLLGDSALYLCASSRIGEKLFFGSGTQLSVL.

The chain recombines TRBV10-3 with TRBJ2-2; a possible D gene is TRBD1 (6 bases). This CDR3 has 15 residues. The germline gives CDR1 ENHRY, CDR2 SYGVKD. V lost 6 bases and J 4 bases, leaving 15 bases between the germline ends. This CDR3 reads CAIRGQGIGTGELFF. The DNA for the CDR3 is TGTGCCATCAGGGGCCAGGGGATCGGCACCGGGGAGCTGTTTTTT.

This chain links TRBV6-2 or TRBV6-3 with TRBJ1-1, with D possibly TRBD1 on 5 matching bases. This CDR3 comprises 14 residues. The V gene's germline CDR1 is MNHEY and CDR2 SVGEGT. V dropped 6 bases and J dropped 3 bases, with 14 bases sitting between them. CDR3 nucleotides: TGTGCCAGCAGCTCAGGGAATGTAGACACTGAAGCTTTCTTT. Residues: CASSSGNVDTEAFF.

This clone was recorded a few times. The rearrangement uses TRBV27 and TRBJ1-5; 10 bases map to TRBD1. With 6 bases clipped from V and 5 bases from J, the junction kept 1 base outside the gene matches. Germline lookup yields CDR1 MNHEY and CDR2 SMNVEV (reference sequence). This CDR3 is built from 13 residues. CDR3: CASRGTGDQPQHF. The DNA of the CDR3 is TGTGCCAGCAGGGGGACAGGGGATCAGCCCCAGCATTTT.

V gene TRBV29-1 combines with J gene TRBJ2-1; TRBD1 matches 9 bases. The trim removed 5 bases at V and 2 bases at J, leaving 4 bases unmatched. This CDR3 is 14 amino acids long. Germline V lookup: CDR1 SQVTM, CDR2 ANQGSEA. This CDR3 reads CSVSRDRAYNEQFF. The CDR3, as DNA: TGCAGCGTTTCCCGGGACAGGGCCTACAATGAGCAGTTCTTC.

This chain uses TRBV7-8 with TRBJ2-6, with TRBD1 matching over 8 bases. CDR1 is SGHVS and CDR2 is FQNEAQ in the germline V gene. After removal of 4 bases from V and 4 bases from J, the junction contained 3 bases not matched to a gene. The CDR3 is 15 residues long. The CDR3 protein is CASSWTGFGANVLTF. In nucleotides, the CDR3 is TGTGCCAGCAGCTGGACAGGGTTCGGGGCCAACGTCCTGACTTTC.

There are many counts of this clone. This chain connects TRBV19 to TRBJ1-5, with D unclear. CDR1 is LNHDA, CDR2 SQIVND, per germline (reference sequence). The CDR3 runs to 13 residues. V was shortened by 1 base and J by 7 bases, with 8 bases between the two germline ends. The CDR3 reads CASSIGPMQPQHF. CDR3 DNA: TGTGCCAGTAGTATAGGCCCTATGCAGCCCCAGCATTTT.

This clone was detected only once. The chain carries TRBV4-1 and TRBJ1-1; D unresolved. Germline V lookup: CDR1 MGHRA, CDR2 YSYEKL. Trimming removed 8 bases at V and 2 bases at J, with 24 bases between. CDR3 length: 17 amino acids. The CDR3 loop is CASSKEPGWSGNTEAFF. CDR3 in DNA: TGCGCCAGCTCGAAAGAACCCGGGTGGAGCGGTAACACTGAAGCTTTCTTT.

Of note for this clone: Other DNA sequences within the sample encode an identical CDR3. The genes are TRBV5-5 and TRBJ2-5, with TRBD2 matching 9 bases. This CDR3 is built from 17 residues. V shed 4 bases and J 5 bases; nucleotides not matched to a gene: 15. Germline lookup yields CDR1 SGHKS and CDR2 YYEKEE (reference sequence). CDR3 bases: TGTGCCAGCAGCAGTCTCGCGGGGGGGCTAATAGCGGAGACCCAGTACTTC. Its translation: CASSSLAGGLIAETQYF.

The CDR3 DNA follows: TGTGCCAGCAGCGGCGACAGGAACTACGAGCAGTACGTC. Encoded protein: CASSGDRNYEQYV. The rearrangement joins TRBV2 to TRBJ2-7, with D tentatively TRBD1 (6 bases). V lost 6 bases to trimming and J lost 3 bases, with 12 bases between them. Germline V lookup: CDR1 SNHLY, CDR2 FYNNEI. The CDR3 runs to 13 residues.

The CDR3 DNA is TGTGCCATCAGTGAGTCGAAAATGGCTCAGCCCCAGCATTTT. This codes for CAISESKMAQPQHF. The rearrangement links TRBV10-3 to TRBJ1-5, with no clear D. This CDR3 has 14 amino acids. The V and J ends lost 0 bases and 6 bases respectively, with 9 bases between them. The germline V gene encodes CDR1 ENHRY and CDR2 SYGVKD.